The rows below give T cell receptor beta chains drawn from one sample of a study of PD-L1 blockade in urothelial cancer. Some clones are missing from TCRdb's copy, which holds only in-frame ones; the method was immunoSEQ multiplex PCR. The repertoire holds some 76,000 clones, with 85% to 90% as singletons. The sequenced sample was PBMCs, obtained around atezolizumab (anti-PD-L1) treatment. These receptors all come from a man between 60 and 75 years old with urothelial cancer. The CDR3 runs from the conserved cysteine through the conserved F or W. The order of the fields is J gene, clone size, V gene, D gene, CDR3 protein, CDR3 DNA. D genes are given only for firm matches. Clone size is not always given. Where it is, it says once, few, many or a class for expanded clones.

j_call: TRBJ1-1
clone_size: once
v_call: TRBV29-1
d_call: TRBD1
cdr3_aa: CSVTGTVNTEAFF
cdr3_nt: TGCAGCGTTACCGGGACAGTGAACACTGAAGCTTTCTTT

j_call: TRBJ2-5
clone_size: few
v_call: TRBV11-2
d_call: TRBD2
cdr3_aa: CASSSGLAGGAETQYF
cdr3_nt: TGTGCCAGCAGCTCCGGACTAGCGGGAGGTGCTGAGACCCAGTACTTC

j_call: TRBJ2-7
clone_size: once
v_call: TRBV28
d_call: TRBD2
cdr3_aa: CASSSPPGGFEQYF
cdr3_nt: TGTGCCAGCAGCTCTCCTCCGGGAGGGTTCGAGCAGTACTTC

j_call: TRBJ1-2
clone_size: -
v_call: TRBV4-1
d_call: -
cdr3_aa: CASSQASATNYGYTF
cdr3_nt: TGCGCCAGCAGCCAAGCGTCAGCGACTAACTATGGCTACACCTTC

j_call: TRBJ1-4
clone_size: -
v_call: TRBV5-1
d_call: TRBD1
cdr3_aa: CASSQGDRGPTNEKLFF
cdr3_nt: TGCGCCAGCAGCCAAGGGGACAGGGGGCCGACTAATGAAAAACTGTTTTTT

j_call: TRBJ2-7
clone_size: -
v_call: TRBV5-6
d_call: -
cdr3_aa: CASSPPRGIDEQYF
cdr3_nt: TGTGCCAGCAGCCCTCCCAGGGGTATCGACGAGCAGTACTTC

j_call: TRBJ2-1
clone_size: -
v_call: TRBV11-2
d_call: TRBD2
cdr3_aa: CASSLVLGGGIALQQFF
cdr3_nt: TGTGCCAGCAGCTTAGTACTGGGCGGGGGGATCGCTCTTCAGCAGTTCTTC

j_call: TRBJ2-7
clone_size: -
v_call: TRBV4-1
d_call: -
cdr3_aa: CASSQGQGSSYEQYF
cdr3_nt: TGCGCCAGCAGCCAAGGCCAGGGGAGCTCCTACGAGCAGTACTTC

j_call: TRBJ1-5
clone_size: -
v_call: TRBV10-3
d_call: -
cdr3_aa: CAAKGGNQPQHF
cdr3_nt: TGTGCCGCAAAGGGGGGCAATCAGCCCCAGCATTTT

j_call: TRBJ1-1
clone_size: -
v_call: TRBV27
d_call: -
cdr3_aa: CASRDLGQGMAEAFF
cdr3_nt: TGTGCCAGCAGGGACCTCGGGCAGGGGATGGCTGAAGCTTTCTTT

j_call: TRBJ1-6
clone_size: -
v_call: TRBV5-4
d_call: -
cdr3_aa: CASSFVEENSPLHF
cdr3_nt: TGTGCCAGCAGCTTCGTAGAGGAGAATTCACCCCTCCACTTT